One T cell receptor (beta chain) is described in this entry. V was clipped by 9 bases and J by 0 bases, with 9 bases between them. Looked up from germline, CDR1 is MDHEN and CDR2 is SYDVKM. This CDR3 has 13 residues. Methods used by the authors: From reference gene primer amplification, estimates of nucleated cell counts were derived. Sequencing was performed with immunoSEQ multiplex PCR; in TCRdb, only in-frame clones are kept and a portion is missing. Clone size and the V and J calls come from that table; the DNA yielded D and trimming. There are approximately 290,000 clones in the sample; roughly 89% occur only once, and around 0.8% lies in the top ten. The record originates from a study of blood T cell repertoires in COVID-19. Background on the study: Researchers got acute and convalescent COVID-19 samples from the United States, Italy and Spain. T cells, B-cell-depleted T cells, or PBMCs provided the cDNA or gDNA that served as material.

The specimen sequenced was peripheral blood. V gene TRBV28 combines with J gene TRBJ1-5, with D unresolved. The TCR was taken from a young man with acute or convalescent COVID-19. The CDR3 nucleotides read TGTGCCAGTTTAACACATAGCAATCAGCCCCAGCATTTT. This gives the protein CASLTHSNQPQHF.